The 7 T cell receptor beta chains in this list originate from one sample, sequenced in a study of T cell responses to AZD1222 COVID-19 vaccine. TCRdb's copy holds only in-frame clones and misses some; the assay was immunoSEQ multiplex PCR. The sample holds 110,000 to 150,000 clones, approximately 92% seen once. The source material was peripheral blood, sampled on day 0 of AZD1222 vaccination. These receptors all stem from an adult in good health.

The CDR3: CASSEFGAPAKETQYF. In nucleotides, the CDR3 is TGTGCCAGCAGTGAATTTGGGGCGCCAGCCAAGGAGACCCAGTACTTC. This chain joins TRBV2 and TRBJ2-5; tentative D call: TRBD1 (5 bases). Germline CDR1 and CDR2: SNHLY and FYNNEI. The CDR3 is 16 amino acids. Trimming removed 2 bases at V and 5 bases at J, with 18 bases between. The full variable domain, in which reference TRBV2 and TRBJ2-5 provide the parts outside the CDR3, is EPEVTQTPSHQVTQMGQEVILRCVPISNHLYFYWYRQILGQKVEFLVSFYNNEISEKSEIFDDQFSVERPDGSNFTLKIRSTKLEDSAMYFCASSEFGAPAKETQYFGPGTRLLVL.

The table lists this clone with a few counts. The V and J genes are TRBV7-9 and TRBJ1-2; 7 nucleotides agree with TRBD1. This CDR3 region has 16 residues. Germline V CDR1 and CDR2: SEHNR, FQNEAQ (reference sequence). V gave up 4 bases and J gave up 7 bases; unmatched junction bases: 15. In DNA, the CDR3 is TGTGCCAGCAGCTCCAAATTACAGGGGCCCAGCTCTGGCTACACCTTC. Its translation is CASSSKLQGPSSGYTF. Full variable domain (rest looked up from reference TRBV7-9 and TRBJ1-2): DTGVSQNPRHKITKRGQNVTFRCDPISEHNRLYWYRQTLGQGPEFLTYFQNEAQLEKSRLLSDRFSAERPKGSFSTLEIQRTEQGDSAMYLCASSSKLQGPSSGYTFGSGTRLTVV.

The chain carries TRBV20-1 and TRBJ1-2; D is unclear. CDR1 and CDR2 (germline): DFQATT, SNEGSKA (reference sequence). This CDR3 has 11 amino acids. Deletions cut 5 bases from V and 8 bases from J, with 12 bases between. The CDR3 DNA follows: TGCAGTGCTCAAGGACTTTTGGGCTACACCTTC. It specifies CSAQGLLGYTF.

This chain connects TRBV5-6 to TRBJ2-6, with a possible D match to TRBD1 (6 bases). The CDR3 is 15 residues long. Between the trimmed V and J ends, which lost 4 bases and 3 bases, there was a span of 11 bases. Germline V gene data show CDR1 as SGHDT and CDR2 as YYEEEE. The CDR3: CASSAQGYGANVLTF. CDR3 in DNA: TGTGCCAGCAGCGCTCAGGGGTATGGGGCCAACGTCCTGACTTTC.

The V and J genes are TRBV27 and TRBJ1-1; 8 bases are shared with TRBD1. Germline CDR1 reads MNHEY; CDR2 reads SMNVEV (reference sequence). This CDR3 is built from 14 residues. The ends lost 6 bases at V and 1 base at J; junction bases unmatched: 4. The CDR3 DNA reads TGTGCCAGCAGCAGAGGACAGGGGAACACTGAAGCTTTCTTT. Its translation is CASSRGQGNTEAFF.

The V call is TRBV28, the J call TRBJ1-2, with a tentative D call TRBD1 (6 bases). CDR1 MDHEN and CDR2 SYDVKM come from the germline V gene. Trimming stripped 6 bases from V and 4 bases from J, with 18 bases between. The CDR3 sequence is 15 residues long. The CDR3 nucleotides read TGTGCCAGCAGCCCATCCGACAGGCTTCTCTATGGCTACACCTTC. This translates into CASSPSDRLLYGYTF.

This rearrangement joins TRBV9 to TRBJ2-2, with 7 positions matching TRBD2. V shed 3 bases and J 0 bases; nucleotides not matched to a gene: 2. The CDR3 runs to 15 residues. Germline CDR1 is SGDLS and CDR2 is YYNGEE. CDR3 amino acids: CASSAGLANTGELFF. The CDR3, as DNA: TGTGCCAGCAGCGCCGGACTAGCGAACACCGGGGAGCTGTTTTTT.